This T cell receptor (beta chain) was recorded in a study of cytomegalovirus exposure and HLA in healthy donors. General study findings and limits: One later analysis, an examination of the 120 validation repertoires, found that first-cohort TCR clusters tended to co-occur in them. Cytomegalovirus association was assigned to about 150 TCR beta chains. Rarity marked most TCR sequences, yet some public TCRs occurred in many donors.

Data came from immunoSEQ multiplex PCR; TCRdb stores just in-frame clones and leaves some out. The table records around 160,000 clones, roughly 83% of them present only once. Per the germline V gene, CDR1 is SNHLY and CDR2 is FYNNEI. The CDR3 is 15 amino acids. V lost 4 bases to trimming and J lost 4 bases, with 14 bases between them. In the case of this clone: The antigen is unknown.

V usage is TRBV2 and J usage is TRBJ1-5; D unclear. The clonotype originates from a man aged 30 to 45 in good health and CMV-seropositive. The sequenced sample consisted of PBMCs. The CDR3 nucleotides are TGTGCCAGCAGTGCCGGGGTCAGTGGAAATCAGCCCCAGCATTTT. This encodes CASSAGVSGNQPQHF.